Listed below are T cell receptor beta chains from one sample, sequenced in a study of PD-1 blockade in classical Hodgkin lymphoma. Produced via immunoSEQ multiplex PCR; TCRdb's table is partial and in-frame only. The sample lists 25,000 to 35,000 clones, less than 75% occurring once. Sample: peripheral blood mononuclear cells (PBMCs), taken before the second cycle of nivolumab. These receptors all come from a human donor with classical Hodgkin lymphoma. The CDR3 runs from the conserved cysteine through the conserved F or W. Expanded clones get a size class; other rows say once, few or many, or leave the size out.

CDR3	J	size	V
CASSFMGQDYEQYF	TRBJ2-7	.	TRBV5-4
CASSARYGYQPQHF	TRBJ1-5	once	TRBV2
CASSPLAGPEGEQFF	TRBJ2-1	.	TRBV9
CASSEGVNYGYTF	TRBJ1-2	.	TRBV7-9
CASSPGLSGNTGELFF	TRBJ2-2	once	TRBV5-1
CASSWGGRGDTQYF	TRBJ2-3	.	TRBV19
CASSLRTGLNTEAFF	TRBJ1-1	once	TRBV5-4
CSARDLGEQYF	TRBJ2-7	.	TRBV20-1
CASTKGGGVTEAFF	TRBJ1-1	.	TRBV6-6
CASSLTAGLAGGQTDTQYF	TRBJ2-3	.	TRBV7-9
CASTSRETQYF	TRBJ2-5	.	TRBV6-6
CASSPDVGRETQYF	TRBJ2-5	.	TRBV5-1
CASSSQGWNEQFF	TRBJ2-1	.	TRBV28
CASSADLATNEKLFF	TRBJ1-4	.	TRBV9
CASSDATLSNTEAFF	TRBJ1-1	.	TRBV25-1
CASSPRRTTKYEQYF	TRBJ2-7	once	TRBV18
CASSLPGFLYGYTF	TRBJ1-2	few	TRBV5-1
CASSFSYNSPLHF	TRBJ1-6	.	TRBV27
CASSPTTGRNYGYTF	TRBJ1-2	.	TRBV19
CASSYRDREGYSYTF	TRBJ1-2	.	TRBV6-6
CASSSYYRDGNQPQHF	TRBJ1-5	.	TRBV28
CSADGAELHPQVGYTF	TRBJ1-2	.	TRBV29-1
CASSRSAAGVGETQYF	TRBJ2-5	once	TRBV4-1
CASSIRGGEAFF	TRBJ1-1	.	TRBV19
CSVEFVKGQQNIQYF	TRBJ2-4	.	TRBV29-1
CASSPHDEQFF	TRBJ2-1	.	TRBV18
CARSFGQGFHEKLFF	TRBJ1-4	.	TRBV5-3
CALYRGVRGYTF	TRBJ1-2	.	TRBV30
CASSENQPQHF	TRBJ1-5	few	TRBV6-4
CASSARGRNTGELFF	TRBJ2-2	medium-sized	TRBV6-5
CASSPGLARIQRGEWQFF	TRBJ2-1	.	TRBV18
CASSQAAGTTPYEQYF	TRBJ2-7	.	TRBV4-3
CASSTLGQGRHF	TRBJ1-5	.	TRBV19
CASSIRGMGQETQYF	TRBJ2-5	.	TRBV19
CASSYGSTNTGELFF	TRBJ2-2	.	TRBV6-5
CAWGPVNAIYF	TRBJ1-3	.	TRBV30
CASSSWTPLAGNTIYF	TRBJ1-3	.	TRBV7-9
CASSLGGGSYNQPQHF	TRBJ1-5	.	TRBV13
CSASGAPVEHF	TRBJ1-5	.	TRBV20-1
CAISVRAGVGNEQFF	TRBJ2-1	once	TRBV10-3
CASSIGGGTDTQYF	TRBJ2-3	few	TRBV19
CASSFRVGSDTQYF	TRBJ2-3	.	TRBV5-1
CASSIRRLAGGRETQYF	TRBJ2-5	.	TRBV28
CASRRAKGHTEAFF	TRBJ1-1	.	TRBV6-5
CASSLEDAYEQYF	TRBJ2-7	.	TRBV7-2
CASMYRVGHGYTF	TRBJ1-2	.	TRBV19
CASSILSGANGAFF	TRBJ1-1	.	TRBV19
CASSFRPLMSKQGWDTEAFF	TRBJ1-1	once	TRBV27
CASSLFGETVSGELFF	TRBJ2-2	.	TRBV5-6
CASSILSGYGYTF	TRBJ1-2	.	TRBV19
CASSIGQGYEQYF	TRBJ2-7	.	TRBV19
CASSVVGSFSGANVLTF	TRBJ2-6	.	TRBV7-1
CSVYGQPNYGYTF	TRBJ1-2	few	TRBV29-1
CASSFLATEAFF	TRBJ1-1	.	TRBV28
CASSQAGSGPQHF	TRBJ1-5	once	TRBV4-3
CASSRTGRRNTEAFF	TRBJ1-1	.	TRBV27